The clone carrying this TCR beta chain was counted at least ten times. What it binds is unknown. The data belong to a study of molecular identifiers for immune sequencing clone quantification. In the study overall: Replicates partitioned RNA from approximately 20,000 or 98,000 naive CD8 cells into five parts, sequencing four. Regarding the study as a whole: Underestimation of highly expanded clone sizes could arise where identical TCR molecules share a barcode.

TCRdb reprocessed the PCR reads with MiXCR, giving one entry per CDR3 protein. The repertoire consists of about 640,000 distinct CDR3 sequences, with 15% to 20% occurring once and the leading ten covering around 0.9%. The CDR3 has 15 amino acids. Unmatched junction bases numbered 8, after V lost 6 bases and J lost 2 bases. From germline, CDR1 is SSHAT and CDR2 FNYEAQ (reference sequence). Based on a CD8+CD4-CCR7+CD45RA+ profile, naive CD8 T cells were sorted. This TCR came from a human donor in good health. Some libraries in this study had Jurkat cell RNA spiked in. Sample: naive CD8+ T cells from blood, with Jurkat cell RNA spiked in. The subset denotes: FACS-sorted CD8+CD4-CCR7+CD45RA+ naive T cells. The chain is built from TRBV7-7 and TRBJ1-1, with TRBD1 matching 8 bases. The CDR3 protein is CASRRPDRGNTEAFF. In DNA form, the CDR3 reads TGTGCCAGCAGACGACCCGACAGGGGAAACACTGAAGCTTTCTTT.